This TCR beta chain was sequenced for a study of vaccination and CD4 T cells after COVID-19. Treatment described: approximately 9-day PBMC culture with coronavirus spike peptide pools or control peptides (ViraFEST assay). Turning to this clonotype: The antigen is unknown.

Sequenced with the Oncomine TCR Beta short-read assay was DNA taken from cultured CD4+ T cells. TCRdb itself ran the PCR reads through MiXCR, one entry per CDR3 protein. The sample lists 25,000 to 30,000 distinct CDR3 sequences, about 50% occurring once. This CDR3 has 13 residues. Germline V lookup: CDR1 SNHLY, CDR2 FYNNEI. V dropped 4 bases and J dropped 0 bases, with 6 bases sitting between them. This specimen was CD4+ T cells from blood, cultured in vitro, taken before SARS-CoV-2 vaccination. The sequence derives from a human donor who received a COVID-19 vaccine. The J gene is TRBJ1-1, the V gene TRBV2; D unclear. CDR3 DNA: TGTGCCAGCAGTGGGGAAATGAACACTGAAGCTTTCTTT. It specifies CASSGEMNTEAFF.